This section outlines one TCR beta chain sequence together with its context. This table comes from immunoSEQ multiplex PCR, and its TCRdb copy is limited to in-frame clones, with some not included. This sample yields over 90,000 clones, of which 90% to 95% are seen a single time; about 2.5% belongs to the top ten. This sample stems from a study of control samples from healthy donors and cancer patients. This CDR3 has 14 residues. Germline-derived CDR1 and CDR2 are KGHDR and SFDVKD. V dropped 4 bases and J dropped 5 bases, with 13 bases sitting between them. The chain is built from TRBV24-1 and TRBJ2-5; TRBD1 is a possible D gene (6 bases). The sample consisted of blood. This receptor was obtained from a woman between 18 and 29 years old in good health. CDR3 loop: CATSEPTGSETQYF. CDR3 sequence (DNA): TGTGCCACCAGTGAGCCAACAGGGTCGGAGACCCAGTACTTC.